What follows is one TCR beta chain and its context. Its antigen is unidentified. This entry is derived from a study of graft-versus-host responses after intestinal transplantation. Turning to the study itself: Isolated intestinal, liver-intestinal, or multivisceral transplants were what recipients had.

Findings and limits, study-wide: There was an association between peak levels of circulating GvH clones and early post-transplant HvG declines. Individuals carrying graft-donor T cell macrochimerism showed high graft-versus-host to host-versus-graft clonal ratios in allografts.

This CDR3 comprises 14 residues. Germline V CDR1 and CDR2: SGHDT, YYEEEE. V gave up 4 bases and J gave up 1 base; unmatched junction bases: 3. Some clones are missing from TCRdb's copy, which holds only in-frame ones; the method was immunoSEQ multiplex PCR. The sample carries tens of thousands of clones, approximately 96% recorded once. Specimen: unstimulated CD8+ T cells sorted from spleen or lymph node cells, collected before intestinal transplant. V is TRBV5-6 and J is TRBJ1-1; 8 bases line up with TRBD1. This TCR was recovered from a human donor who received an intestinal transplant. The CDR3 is CASSLGTGNTEAFF. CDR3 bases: TGTGCCAGCAGCCTCGGGACAGGGAACACTGAAGCTTTCTTT. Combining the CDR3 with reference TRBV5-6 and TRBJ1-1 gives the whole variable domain DAGVTQSPTHLIKTRGQQVTLRCSPKSGHDTVSWYQQALGQGPQFIFQYYEEEERQRGNFPDRFSGHQFPNYSSELNVNALLLGDSALYLCASSLGTGNTEAFFGQGTRLTVV.